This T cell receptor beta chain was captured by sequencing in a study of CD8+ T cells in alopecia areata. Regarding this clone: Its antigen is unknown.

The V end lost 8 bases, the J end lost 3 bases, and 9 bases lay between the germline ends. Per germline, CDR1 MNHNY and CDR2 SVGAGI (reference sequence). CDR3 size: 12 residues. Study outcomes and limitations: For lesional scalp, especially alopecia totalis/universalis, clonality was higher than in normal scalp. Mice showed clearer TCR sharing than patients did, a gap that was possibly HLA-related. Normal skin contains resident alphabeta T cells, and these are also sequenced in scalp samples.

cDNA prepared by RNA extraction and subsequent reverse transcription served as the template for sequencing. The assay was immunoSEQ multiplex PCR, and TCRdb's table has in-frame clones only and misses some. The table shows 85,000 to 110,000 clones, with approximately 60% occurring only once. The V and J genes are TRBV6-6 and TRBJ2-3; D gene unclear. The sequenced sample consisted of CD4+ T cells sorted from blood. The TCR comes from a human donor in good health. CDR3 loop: CASGGDTDTQYF. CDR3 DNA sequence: TGTGCCAGCGGTGGGGATACAGATACGCAGTATTTT.